The clone carrying this TCR beta chain was detected a few times. PBMCs were isolated at a quantity of at least 6 million per sample. The CDR3 is 13 amino acids. V was shortened by 0 bases and J by 4 bases, with 5 bases between the two germline ends. Germline CDR1 reads SGHRS; CDR2 reads YFSETQ. Sample-barcoded 5' priming and a J-beta primer mix drove a second PCR of roughly 7 to 11 cycles. Each sample provided no less than 2.5 million CDR3-containing paired-end reads. Via MiXCR, TCRdb re-called the 5' RACE reads, giving one row per CDR3 protein. The table lists around 1,500,000 distinct CDR3 sequences, roughly 28% of them singletons, with roughly 8% in the top ten. This sample is drawn from a study of blood T cells in healthy people across ages.

Sequencing used blood. The chain couples TRBV5-1 to TRBJ2-1; D ambiguous. The source of this sequence is a woman aged 25 to 39 in good health. CDR3 sequence: CASSLDIYNEQFF. The CDR3 DNA reads TGCGCCAGCAGCTTGGACATATACAATGAGCAGTTCTTC. Combining the CDR3 with reference TRBV5-1 and TRBJ2-1 gives the whole variable domain KAGVTQTPRYLIKTRGQQVTLSCSPISGHRSVSWYQQTPGQGLQFLFEYFSETQRNKGNFPGRFSGRQFSNSRSEMNVSTLELGDSALYLCASSLDIYNEQFFGPGTRLTVL.